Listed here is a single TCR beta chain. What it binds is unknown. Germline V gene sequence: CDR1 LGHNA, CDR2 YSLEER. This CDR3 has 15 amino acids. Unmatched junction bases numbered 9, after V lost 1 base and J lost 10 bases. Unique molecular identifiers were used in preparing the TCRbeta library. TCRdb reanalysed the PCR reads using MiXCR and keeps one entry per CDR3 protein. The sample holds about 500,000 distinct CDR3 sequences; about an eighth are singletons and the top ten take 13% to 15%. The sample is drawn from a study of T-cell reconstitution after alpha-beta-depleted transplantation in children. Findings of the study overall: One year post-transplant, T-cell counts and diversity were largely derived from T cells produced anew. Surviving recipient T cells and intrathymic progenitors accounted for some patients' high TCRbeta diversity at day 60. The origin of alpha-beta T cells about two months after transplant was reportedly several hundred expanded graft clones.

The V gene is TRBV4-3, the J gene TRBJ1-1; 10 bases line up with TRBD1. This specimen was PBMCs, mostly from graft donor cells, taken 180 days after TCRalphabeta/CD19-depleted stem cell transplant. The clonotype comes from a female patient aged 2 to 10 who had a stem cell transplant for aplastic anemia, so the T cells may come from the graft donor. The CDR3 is CASSQAVSRQGAAFF. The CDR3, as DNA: TGCGCCAGCAGCCAAGCCGTCTCCCGACAGGGGGCAGCTTTCTTT.